This entry lists 2 T cell receptor beta chains sequenced from one sample in a study of beta chain features in type 1 diabetes. Investigators reverse transcribed all isolated RNA, so they sequenced expressed TCRB transcripts. Assay: immunoSEQ multiplex PCR; the TCRdb copy retains only in-frame clones and omits some. This sample carries a few hundred thousand clones, about 10% of them seen once, and the ten largest clones take 0.55% to 0.75%. Antigen specificity for these receptors is unknown. Findings of the study overall: Researchers report that Type 1 diabetes patients had moderately but significantly shorter TCRB CDR3s across all four CD4+ subsets.

The sample consisted of central memory CD4+ T cells from blood. These receptors originate from a young man with type 1 diabetes.

The chain joins TRBV7-9 to TRBJ2-3, with 10 bases lining up with TRBD2. CDR1 is SEHNR, CDR2 FQNEAQ, per germline (reference sequence). The CDR3 length is 17 residues. Trimming took 5 bases from V and 4 from J; bases not matched to a gene: 12. CDR3 amino acids: CASSPRLTSGKADTQYF. CDR3 coding DNA: TGTGCCAGCAGCCCCCGATTAACTAGCGGGAAGGCAGATACGCAGTATTTT.

In this sample, this clone turned up many times. The V and J genes are TRBV4-2 and TRBJ2-6; no firm D call. The germline gives CDR1 LGHNA, CDR2 YNFKEQ. The V end was cut by 3 bases, the J end by 0 bases, with 12 bases between. The CDR3 runs to 17 residues. CDR3 sequence (DNA): TGTGCCAGCAGCCAGGGTTATAGGAGCTCTGGGGCCAACGTCCTGACTTTC. Encoded protein: CASSQGYRSSGANVLTF.